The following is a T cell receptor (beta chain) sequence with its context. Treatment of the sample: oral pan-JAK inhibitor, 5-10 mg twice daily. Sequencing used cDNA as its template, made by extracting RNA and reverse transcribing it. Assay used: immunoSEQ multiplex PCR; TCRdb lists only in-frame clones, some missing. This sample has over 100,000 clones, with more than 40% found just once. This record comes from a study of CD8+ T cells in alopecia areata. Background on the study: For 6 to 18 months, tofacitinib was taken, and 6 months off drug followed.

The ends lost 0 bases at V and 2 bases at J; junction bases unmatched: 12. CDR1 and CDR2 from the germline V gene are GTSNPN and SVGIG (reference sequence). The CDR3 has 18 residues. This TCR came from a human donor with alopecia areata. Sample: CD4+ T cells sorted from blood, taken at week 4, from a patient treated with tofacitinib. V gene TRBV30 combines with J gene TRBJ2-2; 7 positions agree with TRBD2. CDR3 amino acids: CAWSVSWTGGSNTGELFF. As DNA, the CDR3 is TGTGCCTGGAGTGTAAGCTGGACTGGCGGGAGCAACACCGGGGAGCTGTTTTTT. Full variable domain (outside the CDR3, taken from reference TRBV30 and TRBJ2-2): SQTIHQWPATLVQPVGSPLSLECTVEGTSNPNLYWYRQAAGRGLQLLFYSVGIGQISSEVPQNLSASRPQDRQFILSSKKLLLSDSGFYLCAWSVSWTGGSNTGELFFGEGSRLTVL.